The 29 T cell receptor beta chains given below trace back to one sample, sequenced in a study of cytomegalovirus exposure and HLA in healthy donors. The study ran its PCR with 60 Vbeta and 13 Jbeta primers. The data were produced by immunoSEQ multiplex PCR, yet TCRdb's version contains in-frame clones alone and is incomplete. The sample includes under 200,000 clones, roughly 79% seen only once; the top ten take under 2%. The sequenced sample was PBMCs. These receptors were obtained from a man aged 25-45 years in good health and CMV-seronegative.

The chain links TRBV6-1 to TRBJ2-1; a weak D match, TRBD2 (5 bases). V was shortened by 3 bases and J by 0 bases, with 6 bases between the two germline ends. The CDR3 sequence is 14 residues long. The V gene's germline CDR1 is MNHNS and CDR2 SASEGT. DNA for the CDR3: TGTGCCAGCAGTGAGGGGAGCTCCTACAATGAGCAGTTCTTC. As protein: CASSEGSSYNEQFF.

The chain uses TRBV6-1 and TRBJ2-1; 11 bases match TRBD1. The CDR3 covers 15 residues. The V gene's germline CDR1 is MNHNS and CDR2 SASEGT. With 5 bases clipped from V and 7 bases from J, the junction kept 7 bases outside the gene matches. This CDR3 is CASSQGQGALNEQFF. In DNA form, the CDR3 reads TGTGCCAGCAGTCAAGGACAGGGGGCTCTTAATGAGCAGTTCTTC.

The CDR3 sequence: CASRTSGRVADTQYF. CDR3 nucleotide sequence: TGTGCCAGCCGCACCTCGGGCAGGGTCGCAGATACGCAGTATTTT. This chain links TRBV28 with TRBJ2-3; D is perhaps TRBD1 (5 bases). CDR1 and CDR2 (germline): MDHEN, SYDVKM. The V gene lost 8 bases and the J gene lost 4 bases, with 19 bases spanning the gap. The CDR3 extends over 15 amino acids.

CDR3 DNA sequence: TGTGCCAGCAGCCCAGGGACAGGGGGCTTGGAAGAAAAACTGTTTTTT. As protein: CASSPGTGGLEEKLFF. The rearrangement uses TRBV11-2 and TRBJ1-4; 12 bases fit TRBD1. CDR3 size: 16 residues. J lost 8 bases, V lost 5 bases, and 9 bases had no gene match. Per the germline V gene, CDR1 is SGHAT and CDR2 is FQNNGV.

The J gene is TRBJ2-1, the V gene TRBV29-1; D is possibly TRBD2 (7 bases). Germline V gene sequence: CDR1 SQVTM, CDR2 ANQGSEA. The V end was cut by 7 bases, the J end by 7 bases, with 14 bases between. The CDR3 runs 12 residues. CDR3 bases: TGCAGCGCGGGACGGGGGGCGAATGAGCAGTTCTTC. This encodes CSAGRGANEQFF.

This chain joins TRBV7-9 and TRBJ2-3, with D unclear. The V gene's germline CDR1 is SEHNR and CDR2 FQNEAQ (reference sequence). The V end was cut by 4 bases, the J end by 7 bases, with 12 bases between. This CDR3 comprises 13 residues. The CDR3 DNA follows: TGTGCCAGCAGCTCCAAATACATTAATACGCAGTATTTT. Its translation is CASSSKYINTQYF. Looking up the rest from reference TRBV7-9 and TRBJ2-3 gives the full variable domain: DTGVSQNPRHKITKRGQNVTFRCDPISEHNRLYWYRQTLGQGPEFLTYFQNEAQLEKSRLLSDRFSAERPKGSFSTLEIQRTEQGDSAMYLCASSSKYINTQYFGPGTRLTVL.

The chain carries TRBV29-1 and TRBJ2-7; 7 nucleotides agree with TRBD2. V was clipped by 4 bases and J by 6 bases; unmatched bases: 6. The CDR3 is made up of 12 amino acids. Germline V gives CDR1 SQVTM, CDR2 ANQGSEA. CDR3 nucleotides: TGCAGCGTTGGCGGTAGCGGGTTCGAGCAGTACTTC. As protein: CSVGGSGFEQYF.

CDR3 DNA sequence: TGCAGCGTTGAAGATCGGGAAGGAATCCCCGAGCAGTACTTC. Its protein product is CSVEDREGIPEQYF. The V gene is TRBV29-1, the J gene TRBJ2-7, with a weak D call TRBD2 (5 bases). V lost 0 bases and J 6 bases, leaving 15 bases between the germline ends. Per germline, CDR1 SQVTM and CDR2 ANQGSEA. The CDR3 loop spans 14 amino acids.

The genes are TRBV28 and TRBJ1-1, with D possibly TRBD1 on 6 matching bases. CDR3 length: 14 amino acids. Germline-derived CDR1 and CDR2 are MDHEN and SYDVKM. The V gene lost 8 bases and the J gene lost 0 bases, with 13 bases spanning the gap. The CDR3 is CASVGGVVNTEAFF. The CDR3 DNA reads TGTGCCAGCGTAGGGGGTGTAGTGAACACTGAAGCTTTCTTT.

The CDR3 bases are TGTGCCAGCAGTGCCCGTCAGGGGGCTTGGGGCTACACCTTC. It codes for CASSARQGAWGYTF. The chain joins TRBV2 to TRBJ1-2; TRBD1 matches at 8 bases. Trimming cost V 4 bases and J 8 bases; bases outside gene matches: 9. The CDR3 runs 14 residues. Germline assignment: CDR1 SNHLY and CDR2 FYNNEI.

Here the CDR3 DNA reads TGTGCCAGCAGTACGAGGGATAGCGGGAACACCGGGGAGCTGTTTTTT. Its protein product is CASSTRDSGNTGELFF. The V call is TRBV6-6, the J call TRBJ2-2, with a weak D call TRBD2 (6 bases). Germline lookup yields CDR1 MNHNY and CDR2 SVGAGI (reference sequence). CDR3 length: 16 residues. V was pared by 5 bases and J by 1 base, with 14 bases between.

The J gene is TRBJ2-7, the V gene TRBV28, with 9 nucleotides matching TRBD1. The CDR3 totals 12 residues. CDR1 MDHEN and CDR2 SYDVKM come from the germline V gene. After removal of 10 bases from V and 6 bases from J, the junction contained 7 bases not matched to a gene. CDR3 coding DNA: TGTGCCACCCTAGGGACAGGGTTCGAGCAGTACTTC. Translating it yields CATLGTGFEQYF.

CDR3 DNA sequence: TGCGCCAGCAGCTTGGGAGGTGGTGGCGAGCAGTACTTC. Amino acid sequence: CASSLGGGGEQYF. The J gene is TRBJ2-7, the V gene TRBV5-1, with no clear D. CDR3 length: 13 residues. The V end lost 0 bases, the J end lost 6 bases, and 10 bases lay between the germline ends. CDR1 is SGHRS, CDR2 YFSETQ, per germline. The whole variable domain, remainder taken from reference TRBV5-1 and TRBJ2-7, is KAGVTQTPRYLIKTRGQQVTLSCSPISGHRSVSWYQQTPGQGLQFLFEYFSETQRNKGNFPGRFSGRQFSNSRSEMNVSTLELGDSALYLCASSLGGGGEQYFGPGTRLTVT.

This sequence joins TRBV19 and TRBJ2-3; 7 bases are shared with TRBD1. The CDR3 covers 12 residues. Per the germline V gene, CDR1 is LNHDA and CDR2 is SQIVND (reference sequence). The J segment lost 5 bases and the V segment lost 5 bases, leaving 1 base of the junction unmatched. For the CDR3, the DNA is TGTGCCAGTAGTTACAGGGGAGATACGCAGTATTTT. Residues: CASSYRGDTQYF.

This chain connects TRBV5-5 to TRBJ2-1; D might be TRBD2 (6 bases). The germline V gene has CDR1 SGHKS and CDR2 YYEKEE (reference sequence). The CDR3 has 15 residues. Trimming took off 4 bases at V and 4 bases at J, with 15 bases between the two ends. CDR3 coding DNA: TGTGCCAGCAGCCCTGGGGTAGCGGTTTACAATGAGCAGTTCTTC. Protein product: CASSPGVAVYNEQFF.

This clone turned up a few times. The rearrangement uses TRBV6-1 and TRBJ1-1, with a tentative D call TRBD1 (5 bases). The CDR3 extends over 13 amino acids. Per germline, CDR1 MNHNS and CDR2 SASEGT. V was clipped by 4 bases and J by 1 base, with 7 bases between them. The CDR3 bases are TGTGCCAGCAGTGGGGGGGAGAACACTGAAGCTTTCTTT. This sequence encodes CASSGGENTEAFF.

The chain recombines TRBV9 with TRBJ2-7; 11 bases match TRBD1. The CDR3 is 15 residues long. From germline, CDR1 is SGDLS and CDR2 YYNGEE. V lost 2 bases to trimming and J lost 1 base; unmatched junction nucleotides: 2. CDR3 coding DNA: TGTGCCAGCAGCGTTGGACAGGGGGCTTCCTACGAGCAGTACTTC. It translates to CASSVGQGASYEQYF. Full variable domain (missing parts from reference TRBV9 and TRBJ2-7): DSGVTQTPKHLITATGQRVTLRCSPRSGDLSVYWYQQSLDQGLQFLIQYYNGEERAKGNILERFSAQQFPDLHSELNLSSLELGDSALYFCASSVGQGASYEQYFGPGTRLTVT.

V gene TRBV28 combines with J gene TRBJ1-5; D call uncertain. Germline V CDR1 and CDR2: MDHEN, SYDVKM. The CDR3 contains 14 residues. The ends were cut back, 1 base at V and 5 bases at J, with 9 bases in the middle. The CDR3 region has the DNA TGTGCCAGCAGTTTATTACGGCGGGATCAGCCCCAGCATTTT. Translated, it gives CASSLLRRDQPQHF. The whole variable domain, filled in from reference TRBV28 and TRBJ1-5, reads DVKVTQSSRYLVKRTGEKVFLECVQDMDHENMFWYRQDPGLGLRLIYFSYDVKMKEKGDIPEGYSVSREKKERFSLILESASTNQTSMYLCASSLLRRDQPQHFGDGTRLSIL.

The rearrangement links TRBV10-3 to TRBJ2-5; no reliable D call. V was cut by 4 bases and J by 1 base, with 13 bases left in between. Germline V lookup: CDR1 ENHRY, CDR2 SYGVKD. The CDR3 is 15 residues long. The CDR3 DNA sequence: TGTGCCATCAGTGGCTCGCGTACCCTCCAAGAGACCCAGTACTTC. It specifies CAISGSRTLQETQYF.

The V gene is TRBV7-6, the J gene TRBJ2-2; 9 nucleotides match TRBD2. Germline CDR1 SGHVS, CDR2 FNYEAQ. The CDR3 loop spans 16 amino acids. Trimming removed 5 bases from V and 2 bases from J; junction bases left unmatched: 6. CDR3 DNA: TGTGCCAGCAGCCCCCGACTAGCGGCTAACACCGGGGAGCTGTTTTTT. This codes for CASSPRLAANTGELFF.

For this clone: This CDR3 is missing its conserved last phenylalanine or tryptophan, likely due to a read error. The DNA is left out, because the CDR3 cannot be placed on it with certainty; the CDR3 is given as TCRdb lists it. The chain employs TRBV11-3 and TRBJ2-7; whether TRBD2, the table's D call, matches the DNA was not checked. The length of the CDR3 is 8 amino acids, counting both ends. Germline assignment: CDR1 SGHNT and CDR2 YENEEA. The CDR3 loop is CASSRDFL.

The J gene is TRBJ2-7, the V gene TRBV7-9, with 10 bases identical to TRBD1. Losses at the gene ends were 4 bases for V and 3 bases for J; bases not matched to a gene: 9. The germline gives CDR1 SEHNR, CDR2 FQNEAQ (reference sequence). The CDR3 totals 16 residues. The CDR3 loop is CASSSRTGGGSYEQYF. The CDR3 DNA is TGTGCCAGCAGCTCACGGACAGGGGGAGGTAGCTACGAGCAGTACTTC.

The chain is built from TRBV6-4 and TRBJ2-7; 9 nucleotides agree with TRBD2. V shed 3 bases, J shed 7 bases, and the junction held 13 bases outside the gene matches. Germline CDR1 is MRHNA and CDR2 is SNTAGT. The CDR3 extends over 16 amino acids. The CDR3 DNA reads as TGTGCCAGCAGTGAGGTTAAAACTAGCGGGCGACCGGAGCAGTACTTC. It is translated as CASSEVKTSGRPEQYF.

This chain uses TRBV7-9 with TRBJ1-2; D gene ambiguous. The CDR3 has 16 amino acids. Germline values: CDR1 SEHNR, CDR2 FQNEAQ (reference sequence). Trimming removed 1 base from V and 0 bases from J, with 12 bases in between. The DNA for the CDR3 is TGTGCCAGCAGCTTAGTCCCAAGCGGAGCTAACTATGGCTACACCTTC. Translation gives CASSLVPSGANYGYTF. Variable domain in full (rest from reference TRBV7-9 and TRBJ1-2): DTGVSQNPRHKITKRGQNVTFRCDPISEHNRLYWYRQTLGQGPEFLTYFQNEAQLEKSRLLSDRFSAERPKGSFSTLEIQRTEQGDSAMYLCASSLVPSGANYGYTFGSGTRLTVV.

This chain connects TRBV9 to TRBJ2-3, with a possible D match to TRBD2 (6 bases). Trimming cost V 0 bases and J 1 base, with 15 bases left between them. The CDR3 contains 17 residues. CDR1 is SGDLS and CDR2 is YYNGEE in the germline V gene. The CDR3 sequence is CASSVAGRWVGTDTQYF. In nucleotides, the CDR3 is TGTGCCAGCAGCGTAGCGGGGAGGTGGGTCGGCACAGATACGCAGTATTTT.

This clone was seen just once. V and J are TRBV4-1 and TRBJ2-6; maybe TRBD2 (5 bases). The germline V and J ends were trimmed by 3 bases and 4 bases, with 13 bases remaining between them. This CDR3 is 16 amino acids long. CDR1 MGHRA and CDR2 YSYEKL come from the germline V gene. The CDR3 loop reads CASSHGKGEGANVLTF. The CDR3 DNA reads as TGCGCCAGCAGCCACGGCAAGGGAGAAGGGGCCAACGTCCTGACTTTC.

Only a few counts were recorded for this clone. The chain combines TRBV5-1 with TRBJ1-1; 7 positions match TRBD1. The CDR3 totals 13 residues. V lost 4 bases and J lost 8; bases outside the gene matches: 8. Germline CDR1 and CDR2: SGHRS and YFSETQ. The CDR3 region is CASSITGEYEAFF. In nucleotides, the CDR3 is TGCGCCAGCAGCATAACAGGGGAATACGAAGCTTTCTTT.

The sample holds a few counts of this clone. The gene calls are TRBV9 and TRBJ2-7; 8 nucleotides agree with TRBD1. The CDR3 is made up of 15 amino acids. After removal of 3 bases from V and 2 bases from J, the junction contained 7 bases not matched to a gene. The germline V gene encodes CDR1 SGDLS and CDR2 YYNGEE. In DNA form, the CDR3 reads TGTGCCAGCAGCGGCGACAGGGGCGGGGCCTACGAGCAGTACTTC. Residues: CASSGDRGGAYEQYF.

The chain couples TRBV27 to TRBJ1-6; 8 bases match TRBD1. Germline V gene lookup returns CDR1 MNHEY and CDR2 SMNVEV (reference sequence). The CDR3 consists of 16 residues. V shed 3 bases and J 6 bases; nucleotides not matched to a gene: 7. The CDR3 DNA is TGTGCCAGCAGTTTCCTCGCGCAGGGGGCTAATTCACCCCTCCACTTT. Its protein is CASSFLAQGANSPLHF.